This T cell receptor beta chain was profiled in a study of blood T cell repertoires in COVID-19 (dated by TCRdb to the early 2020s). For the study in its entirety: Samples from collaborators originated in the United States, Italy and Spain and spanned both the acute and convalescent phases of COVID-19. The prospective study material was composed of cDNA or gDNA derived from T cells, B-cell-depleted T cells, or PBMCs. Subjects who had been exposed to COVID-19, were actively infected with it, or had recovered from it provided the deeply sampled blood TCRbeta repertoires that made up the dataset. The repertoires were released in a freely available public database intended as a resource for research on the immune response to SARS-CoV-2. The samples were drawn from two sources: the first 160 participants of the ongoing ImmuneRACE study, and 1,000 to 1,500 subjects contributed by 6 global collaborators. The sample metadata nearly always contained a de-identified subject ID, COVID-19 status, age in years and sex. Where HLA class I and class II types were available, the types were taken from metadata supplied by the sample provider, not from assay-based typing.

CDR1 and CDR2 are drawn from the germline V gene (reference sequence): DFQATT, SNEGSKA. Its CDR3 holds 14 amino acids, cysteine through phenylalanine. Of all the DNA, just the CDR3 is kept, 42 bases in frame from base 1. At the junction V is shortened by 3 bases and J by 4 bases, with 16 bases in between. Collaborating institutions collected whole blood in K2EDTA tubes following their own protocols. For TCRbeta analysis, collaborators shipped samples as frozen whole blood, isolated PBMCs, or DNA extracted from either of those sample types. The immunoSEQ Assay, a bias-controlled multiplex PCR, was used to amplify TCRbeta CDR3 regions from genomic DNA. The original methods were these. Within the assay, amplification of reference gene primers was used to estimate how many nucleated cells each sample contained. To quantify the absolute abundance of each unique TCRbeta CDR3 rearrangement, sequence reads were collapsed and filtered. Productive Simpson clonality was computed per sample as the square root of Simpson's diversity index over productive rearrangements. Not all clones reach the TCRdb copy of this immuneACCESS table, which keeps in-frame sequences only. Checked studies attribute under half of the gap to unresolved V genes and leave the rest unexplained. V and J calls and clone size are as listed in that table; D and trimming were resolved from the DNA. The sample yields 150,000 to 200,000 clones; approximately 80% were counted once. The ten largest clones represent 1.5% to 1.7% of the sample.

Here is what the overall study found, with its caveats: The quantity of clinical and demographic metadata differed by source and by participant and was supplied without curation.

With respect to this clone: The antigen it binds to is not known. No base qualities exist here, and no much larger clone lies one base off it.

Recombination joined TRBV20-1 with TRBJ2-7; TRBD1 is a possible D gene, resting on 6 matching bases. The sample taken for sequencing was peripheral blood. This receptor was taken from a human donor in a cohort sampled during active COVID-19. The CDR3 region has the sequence CSASGTLTTYEQYF. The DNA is TGCAGTGCTAGTGGGACACTCACGACTTACGAGCAGTACTTC.